This TCR beta chain stems from a study of identical twins. This clonotype has a handful of counts. Its target is unknown. TCRdb reprocessed the 5' RACE reads with MiXCR, giving one entry per CDR3 protein. The sample includes approximately 220,000 distinct CDR3 sequences, more than 6.5% of them seen just once. The CDR3 has 16 residues. J gave up 0 bases and V 4 bases, and 7 bases lay outside the gene matches. In germline, CDR1 is SGHDT, CDR2 YYEEEE. General study points: Models predicted less out-of-frame TCR alpha sharing in monozygotic twins than was found. Zero-insertion findings could be partly confounded by invariant cells (MAIT and iNKT cells).

These data are also associated with another study on yellow fever vaccine responses in identical twins.

This chain links TRBV5-6 with TRBJ2-1, with 7 bases lining up with TRBD2. Specimen: memory (CD45RO+) T cells sorted from blood. This sequence originates from a woman under 30 in good health. The CDR3 loop reads CASSRGRAASYNEQFF. The CDR3 DNA follows: TGTGCCAGCAGCCGCGGGAGAGCGGCCTCCTACAATGAGCAGTTCTTC.